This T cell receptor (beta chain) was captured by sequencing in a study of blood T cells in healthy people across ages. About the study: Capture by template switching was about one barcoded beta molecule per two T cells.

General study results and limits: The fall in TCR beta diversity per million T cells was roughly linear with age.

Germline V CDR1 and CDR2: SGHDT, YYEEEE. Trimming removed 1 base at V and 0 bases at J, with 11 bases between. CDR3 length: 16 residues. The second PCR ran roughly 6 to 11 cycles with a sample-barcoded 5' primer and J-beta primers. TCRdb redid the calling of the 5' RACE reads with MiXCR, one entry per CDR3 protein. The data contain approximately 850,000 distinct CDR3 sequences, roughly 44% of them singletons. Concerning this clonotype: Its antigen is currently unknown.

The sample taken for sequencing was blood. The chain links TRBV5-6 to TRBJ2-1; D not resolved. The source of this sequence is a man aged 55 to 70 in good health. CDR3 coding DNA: TGTGCCAGCAGCTTGCGGGTGGGAAGCTCCTACAATGAGCAGTTCTTC. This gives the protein CASSLRVGSSYNEQFF. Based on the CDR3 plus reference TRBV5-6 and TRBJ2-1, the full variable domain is DAGVTQSPTHLIKTRGQQVTLRCSPKSGHDTVSWYQQALGQGPQFIFQYYEEEERQRGNFPDRFSGHQFPNYSSELNVNALLLGDSALYLCASSLRVGSSYNEQFFGPGTRLTVL.